Detailed here is one T cell receptor (beta chain). Its target is unknown. These data are taken from a study of cytomegalovirus exposure and HLA in healthy donors. Study conclusions and caveats: While the bulk of TCR sequences proved rare, some public TCRs turned up in many donors. Among the most significant clusters, several appeared linked to common viral pathogens in a later analysis.

Germline V gene lookup returns CDR1 MNHEY and CDR2 SVGAGI. V was pared by 6 bases and J by 2 bases, with 6 bases of the junction left unmatched. The CDR3 consists of 14 residues. PCR was performed using 60 Vbeta and 13 Jbeta primers. Data came from immunoSEQ multiplex PCR; TCRdb stores just in-frame clones and leaves some out. The data show fewer than 150,000 clones, over 75% seen once. Material for sequencing was PBMCs. V and J are TRBV6-5 and TRBJ1-1; 7 nucleotides agree with TRBD1. This TCR derives from a female donor in good health and CMV-seronegative. CDR3 DNA: TGTGCCAGCAGGGTCGGGACAGTTAACACTGAAGCTTTCTTT. Translation: CASRVGTVNTEAFF.